By its share, the clone carrying this T cell receptor beta chain is medium-sized. Authors' methods: Counts of nucleated cells, estimated from reference gene primer amplification, were obtained. Assay used: immunoSEQ multiplex PCR; TCRdb lists only in-frame clones, some missing. D and trimming come from the DNA, and the V and J calls and clone size come from that table. Of 110,000 or so clones listed, approximately 88% were seen once; the top ten hold about 8.5%. The entry originates in a study of blood T cell repertoires in COVID-19. Overall study: Researchers got acute and convalescent COVID-19 samples from the United States, Italy and Spain. The cDNA or gDNA used as material had been derived from T cells, B-cell-depleted T cells, or PBMCs.

V was cut by 4 bases and J by 0 bases, with 6 bases left in between. CDR3 length: 13 residues. Per the germline V gene, CDR1 is SNHLY and CDR2 is FYNNEI. The genes are TRBV2 and TRBJ1-2, with a weak D call TRBD1 (6 bases). This receptor was identified in a middle-aged woman with acute or convalescent COVID-19. Input material: peripheral blood. The CDR3 DNA sequence: TGTGCCAGCAGTGGGACAGCTAACTATGGCTACACCTTC. Translation gives CASSGTANYGYTF.